One T cell receptor beta chain is described in this entry. Its specificity is unknown. This specimen comes from a study of T-cell reconstitution after alpha-beta-depleted transplantation in children. The authors prepared the TCRbeta library with unique molecular identifiers. TCRdb passed the PCR reads through MiXCR, listing each CDR3 protein once. In the table there are approximately 130,000 distinct CDR3 sequences, about 9.6% of which are singletons. V gave up 5 bases and J gave up 3 bases, with 16 bases separating them. Germline V lookup: CDR1 SGHTA, CDR2 FQGNSA. This CDR3 has 15 amino acids. Whole-study results and caveats: It was reported that alpha-beta T cells came from several hundred expanded graft clones (about two months after transplant).

V usage is TRBV7-2 and J usage is TRBJ2-5; the D gene is possibly TRBD1 (6 bases). The sample here was PBMCs, mostly from graft donor cells, taken 180 days after TCRalphabeta/CD19-depleted stem cell transplant. The source of this sequence is a girl less than two years old who had a stem cell transplant for combined immunodeficiency, so the T cells may come from the graft donor. The CDR3 DNA is TGTGCCAGCAGCCAGCACAGGGCGTCGGAAGAGACCCAGTACTTC. Translating it yields CASSQHRASEETQYF.